This TCR beta chain was sequenced during a study of blood T cells in healthy people across ages. General observations from the study: The lack of PBMC sorting stopped any conclusive naive versus antigen-experienced comparison.

A note on this clonotype: Its antigen is unknown.

Donors each provided about 10 milliliters of peripheral blood. Total RNA, at least 5 micrograms per sample, came from PBMCs. Alongside a J-beta primer mix, a sample-barcoded 5' primer served in a second PCR lasting roughly 6 to 11 cycles. The authors tagged each cDNA molecule using a template-switch adaptor with 12 random nucleotides. TCRdb re-called the 5' RACE reads through MiXCR, storing one row per CDR3 protein. Altogether about 580,000 distinct CDR3 sequences are present, roughly 48% being singletons, with the ten largest covering around 23%. The source material was blood. The receptor comes from a man aged 80 or over in good health.

Here the CDR3 DNA reads TGCAGTGCTACCACAGCTAACCATAGCAATCAGCCCCAGCATTTT. It yields the protein CSATTANHSNQPQHF. The chain is built from TRBV20-1 and TRBJ1-5; no definite D call. Deletions cut 4 bases from V and 0 bases from J, with 13 bases between. CDR3 size: 15 residues. Germline V gene lookup returns CDR1 DFQATT and CDR2 SNEGSKA (reference sequence).